This T cell receptor beta chain was captured by sequencing in a study of chemoradiotherapy in HPV16-positive cancers. The study, taken as a whole, reports: During treatment, candidate HPV-specific clones and E7-related motifs expanded in tumor. HPV-specific T cells were functionally defined from only a couple of HPV16-positive patients. HPV-responsive T-cell expansion during chemoradiotherapy was linked to improved recurrence-free survival in HPV16-positive patients.

This CDR3 has 14 residues. With 4 bases removed from V and 7 bases from J, the gap between germline ends came to 17 bases. Per germline, CDR1 KGHSY and CDR2 FQNENV. As concerns this clone: The antigen is not known.

Method: immunoSEQ multiplex PCR; TCRdb's copy keeps in-frame clones and lacks some. Among 1,800 or so clones listed, about three quarters were seen once. Sequences were derived from tumor tissue, sampled from a patient who underwent chemoradiotherapy. The chain has TRBV16 and TRBJ2-7, with D possibly matching TRBD1 (6 bases). This TCR was recovered from a human donor with HPV-associated anogenital cancer. The CDR3 bases are TGTGCCAGCAGCCTCTCCGGGACATCTGGGGAGCAGTACTTC. This sequence encodes CASSLSGTSGEQYF. Combining the CDR3 with reference TRBV16 and TRBJ2-7 gives the whole variable domain GEEVAQTPKHLVRGEGQKAKLYCAPIKGHSYVFWYQQVLKNEFKFLISFQNENVFDETGMPKERFSAKCLPNSPCSLEIQATKLEDSAVYFCASSLSGTSGEQYFGPGTRLTVT.